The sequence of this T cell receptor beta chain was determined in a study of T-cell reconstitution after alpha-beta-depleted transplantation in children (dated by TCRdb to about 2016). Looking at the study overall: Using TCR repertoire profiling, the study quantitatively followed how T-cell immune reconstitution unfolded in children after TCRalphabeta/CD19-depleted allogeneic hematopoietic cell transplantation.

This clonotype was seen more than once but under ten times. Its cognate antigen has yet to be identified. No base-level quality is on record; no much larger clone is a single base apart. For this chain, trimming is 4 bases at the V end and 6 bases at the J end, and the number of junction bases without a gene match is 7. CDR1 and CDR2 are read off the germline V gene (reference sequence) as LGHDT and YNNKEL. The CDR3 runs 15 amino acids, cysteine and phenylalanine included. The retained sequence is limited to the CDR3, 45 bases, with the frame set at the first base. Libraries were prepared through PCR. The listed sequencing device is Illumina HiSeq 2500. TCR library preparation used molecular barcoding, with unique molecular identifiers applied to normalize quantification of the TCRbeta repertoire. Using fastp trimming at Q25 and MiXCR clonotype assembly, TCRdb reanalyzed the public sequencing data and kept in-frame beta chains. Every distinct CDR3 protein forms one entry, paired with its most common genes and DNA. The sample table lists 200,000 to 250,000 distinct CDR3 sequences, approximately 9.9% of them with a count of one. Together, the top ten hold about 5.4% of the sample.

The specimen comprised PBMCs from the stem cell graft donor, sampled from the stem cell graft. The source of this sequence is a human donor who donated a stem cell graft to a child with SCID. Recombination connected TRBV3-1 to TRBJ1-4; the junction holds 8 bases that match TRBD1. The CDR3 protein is CASSPRTGSDEKLFF. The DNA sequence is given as TGTGCCAGCAGCCCCCGGACAGGGTCTGATGAAAAACTGTTTTTT.